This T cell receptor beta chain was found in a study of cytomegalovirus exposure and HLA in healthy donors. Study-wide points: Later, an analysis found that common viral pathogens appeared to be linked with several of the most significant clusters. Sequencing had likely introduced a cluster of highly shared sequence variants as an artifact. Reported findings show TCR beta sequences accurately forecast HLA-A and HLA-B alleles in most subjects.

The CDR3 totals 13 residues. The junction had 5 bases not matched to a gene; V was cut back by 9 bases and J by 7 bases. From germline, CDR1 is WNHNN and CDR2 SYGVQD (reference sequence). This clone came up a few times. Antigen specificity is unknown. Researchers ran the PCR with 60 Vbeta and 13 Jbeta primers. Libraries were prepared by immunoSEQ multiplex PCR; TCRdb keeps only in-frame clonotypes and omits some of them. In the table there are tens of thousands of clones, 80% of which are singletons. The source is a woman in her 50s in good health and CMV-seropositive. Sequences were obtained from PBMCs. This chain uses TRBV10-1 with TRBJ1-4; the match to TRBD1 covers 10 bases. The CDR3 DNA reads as TGCGCCAGGGGGACAGGGGAAGGTGAAAAACTGTTTTTT. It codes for CARGTGEGEKLFF.